The T cell receptor beta chain described here comes from a study of monozygotic twins with inflammatory bowel disease. Findings and caveats of the study: The sharing of clonotypes with others was lower in IBD patients than in healthy twins, especially with disease activity.

As for this clonotype: Its antigen is not known.

UMIs that included a 6-nucleotide sample barcode were added by template switching, which took place during cDNA synthesis. TCRdb reprocessed the 5' RACE reads and keeps a single row for each CDR3 protein, giving no DNA. This repertoire includes just over 300,000 distinct CDR3 sequences. CDR3 length: 12 residues. Germline V gene lookup returns CDR1 LNHNV and CDR2 YYDKDF (reference sequence). The TCR sequence derives from a human donor with ulcerative colitis or Crohn's disease, or a healthy co-twin of an affected twin (not recorded which). Sequencing was carried out using blood. V usage is TRBV15 and J usage is TRBJ2-5; TCRdb proposes TRBD1, but this gene call is untestable without DNA. The CDR3 region is CATSRRGETQYF. The full variable domain, rest sourced from reference TRBV15 and TRBJ2-5, is DAMVIQNPRYQVTQFGKPVTLSCSQTLNHNVMYWYQQKSSQAPKLLFHYYDKDFNNEADTPDNFQSRRPNTSFCFLDIRSPGLGDTAMYLCATSRRGETQYFGPGTRLLVL.